A single sample gave rise to the 30 T cell receptor beta chains below, sequenced in a study of T-cell reconstitution after alpha-beta-depleted transplantation in children. Unique molecular identifiers were used in preparing the TCRbeta library. TCRdb re-derived calls from the PCR reads in MiXCR, one entry per CDR3 protein. The sample yields 550,000 to 800,000 distinct CDR3 sequences, around 13% seen once. Sequenced material: PBMCs, taken before TCRalphabeta/CD19-depleted stem cell transplant. Receptors originate from a girl aged 2 to 10 with congenital amegakaryocytic thrombocytopenia, due to receive a stem cell transplant.

The table lists this clonotype with a few counts. The chain recombines TRBV11-1 with TRBJ2-1; D not certain. In germline, CDR1 is SGHAT, CDR2 FQDESV (reference sequence). V lost 1 base, J lost 0 bases, and 22 bases lay in between. CDR3 length equals 20 residues. CDR3 nucleotides: TGTGCCAGCAGCTTAGGTGGGGTCGTGAGCCCCATTTTCTCCTACAATGAGCAGTTCTTC. As protein: CASSLGGVVSPIFSYNEQFF.

V gene TRBV5-5 combines with J gene TRBJ2-1; D is ambiguous. This CDR3 has 15 residues. Germline CDR1 and CDR2: SGHKS and YYEKEE (reference sequence). Between the trimmed V and J ends, which lost 2 bases and 0 bases, there was a span of 9 bases. Here the CDR3 DNA reads TGTGCCAGCAGCTTAATCGCTGGCTCCTACAATGAGCAGTTCTTC. It translates to CASSLIAGSYNEQFF.

This chain connects TRBV5-1 to TRBJ2-4; no definite D call. CDR1 is SGHRS, CDR2 YFSETQ, per germline. The CDR3 sequence is 14 residues long. Trimming cost V 3 bases and J 8 bases, with 15 bases left between them. This chain's CDR3 is CASSSLRTTDIQYF. DNA for the CDR3: TGCGCCAGCAGCTCTTTGCGGACCACGGACATTCAGTACTTC.

About this clonotype: This could be a read error, since a much larger clone is one nucleotide away. The rearrangement uses TRBV5-1 and TRBJ1-2; unclear D gene. Looked up from germline, CDR1 is SGHRS and CDR2 is YFSETQ. The CDR3 runs 15 residues. This CDR3 reads CASSLEGGLTYGDTF. The CDR3 DNA sequence: TGCGCCAGCAGCTTGGAAGGAGGGTTGACCTATGGCGACACCTTC.

The chain couples TRBV28 to TRBJ2-3; 8 bases are a match to TRBD2. This CDR3 is built from 13 residues. CDR1 MDHEN and CDR2 SYDVKM come from the germline V gene. After removal of 8 bases from V and 6 bases from J, the junction contained 7 bases not matched to a gene. The CDR3 DNA follows: TGTGCCAGCCGGGCGGGAGGTTTCGATACGCAGTATTTT. Its protein is CASRAGGFDTQYF.

There are many counts of this clonotype. The gene calls are TRBV5-1 and TRBJ2-7; 7 bases are shared with TRBD1. Looked up from germline, CDR1 is SGHRS and CDR2 is YFSETQ. This CDR3 spans 15 amino acids. J gave up 4 bases and V 0 bases, and 7 bases lay outside the gene matches. The CDR3 bases are TGCGCCAGCAGCTTGGAGGGGGCGCTTGGTTACGAGCAGTACTTC. This translates into CASSLEGALGYEQYF.

The chain employs TRBV28 and TRBJ2-1, with TRBD1 matching over 7 bases. Losses at the gene ends were 4 bases for V and 7 bases for J; bases not matched to a gene: 13. There are 16 residues in the CDR3. The V gene's germline CDR1 is MDHEN and CDR2 SYDVKM. The DNA of the CDR3 is TGTGCCAGCAGTTCCTCCGGGACAGCCGAATCTAATGAGCAGTTCTTC. Amino acids: CASSSSGTAESNEQFF. The variable domain in full, completed from reference TRBV28 and TRBJ2-1, reads DVKVTQSSRYLVKRTGEKVFLECVQDMDHENMFWYRQDPGLGLRLIYFSYDVKMKEKGDIPEGYSVSREKKERFSLILESASTNQTSMYLCASSSSGTAESNEQFFGPGTRLTVL.

The table lists this clonotype with many counts. The CDR3 is CASSPDRGRNTEAFF. CDR3 bases: TGTGCCAGCAGCCCCGACAGGGGGCGGAACACTGAAGCTTTCTTT. This chain joins TRBV7-9 and TRBJ1-1; 10 bases match TRBD1. The trim removed 5 bases at V and 1 base at J, leaving 4 bases unmatched. This CDR3 contains 15 residues. Germline values: CDR1 SEHNR, CDR2 FQNEAQ (reference sequence).

This clonotype has more than one count but fewer than ten. The V and J genes are TRBV5-6 and TRBJ2-1; the match to TRBD1 covers 9 bases. The CDR3 totals 15 residues. CDR1 SGHDT and CDR2 YYEEEE come from the germline V gene. Trimming at V came to 5 bases and at J to 12 bases, leaving 15 bases not matched to a gene. CDR3 region: CASSTGTGNLVGQFF. DNA of the CDR3: TGTGCCAGCAGTACCGGGACAGGGAATCTCGTTGGGCAGTTCTTC.

This chain links TRBV6-1 with TRBJ1-5; tentative D call: TRBD1 (6 bases). V was shortened by 8 bases and J by 2 bases, with 13 bases between the two germline ends. This CDR3 is 14 amino acids long. The V gene's germline CDR1 is MNHNS and CDR2 SASEGT. The CDR3 nucleotides read TGTGCCAGCCCAGGGGCAAGGGGCAATCAGCCCCAGCATTTT. It is translated as CASPGARGNQPQHF.

This chain joins TRBV10-3 and TRBJ2-1; 9 bases match TRBD1. CDR3 length: 16 residues. Trimming cost V 4 bases and J 0 bases; bases outside gene matches: 4. The germline V gene encodes CDR1 ENHRY and CDR2 SYGVKD. The CDR3 DNA follows: TGTGCCATCAGTGGGACAGGGGACCTCTCCTACAATGAGCAGTTCTTC. Translation: CAISGTGDLSYNEQFF.

This clonotype was seen repeatedly, ten times or more. The CDR3 bases are TGCGCCAGCAGCGTGGGGACGGAGTATGGCTACACCTTC. It encodes CASSVGTEYGYTF. V gene TRBV5-1 combines with J gene TRBJ1-2; D is possibly TRBD1 (5 bases). Trimming took off 4 bases at V and 5 bases at J, with 12 bases between the two ends. The CDR3 totals 13 residues. CDR1 and CDR2 from the germline V gene are SGHRS and YFSETQ. Looking up the rest from reference TRBV5-1 and TRBJ1-2 gives the full variable domain: KAGVTQTPRYLIKTRGQQVTLSCSPISGHRSVSWYQQTPGQGLQFLFEYFSETQRNKGNFPGRFSGRQFSNSRSEMNVSTLELGDSALYLCASSVGTEYGYTFGSGTRLTVV.

The table lists this clonotype with many counts. The rearrangement joins TRBV7-2 to TRBJ2-3, with no clear D. The germline gives CDR1 SGHTA, CDR2 FQGNSA. Trimming cost V 2 bases and J 6 bases, with 9 bases left between them. This CDR3 has 13 amino acids. CDR3 sequence (DNA): TGTGCCAGCAGCTTACGGGCGAGGGATACGCAGTATTTT. Amino acids: CASSLRARDTQYF. Combining the CDR3 with reference TRBV7-2 and TRBJ2-3 gives the whole variable domain GAGVSQSPSNKVTEKGKDVELRCDPISGHTALYWYRQSLGQGLEFLIYFQGNSAPDKSGLPSDRFSAERTGGSVSTLTIQRTQQEDSAVYLCASSLRARDTQYFGPGTRLTVL.

This clonotype was seen repeatedly, ten times or more. The CDR3 spells CATIKGNEQFF. The CDR3 DNA reads TGTGCCACCATAAAGGGAAATGAGCAGTTCTTC. The chain recombines TRBV10-3 with TRBJ2-1; D is undetermined. The germline gives CDR1 ENHRY, CDR2 SYGVKD. V was clipped by 10 bases and J by 7 bases, with 11 bases between them. This CDR3 region has 11 residues.

This clonotype was recorded at least ten times. The CDR3 sequence is CSARGPSGILEQFF. CDR3 nucleotides: TGCAGTGCTAGAGGGCCTAGCGGGATACTTGAGCAGTTCTTC. The chain couples TRBV20-1 to TRBJ2-1, with 9 positions matching TRBD2. The germline gives CDR1 DFQATT, CDR2 SNEGSKA (reference sequence). The CDR3 has 14 amino acids. V lost 1 base, J lost 9 bases, and 7 bases stayed unmatched.

With respect to this clonotype: A clone one base away is much larger, so this may be a read error. V is TRBV5-1 and J is TRBJ1-6; TRBD1 agrees at 7 bases. The CDR3 covers 13 residues. Per the germline V gene, CDR1 is SGHRS and CDR2 is YFSETQ. The CDR3 reads CASSRGQSSPLRF. The CDR3 DNA reads as TGCGCCAGCAGCAGGGGACAGTCCTCACCCCTCCGCTTT.

Many counts were recorded for this clonotype. V and J are TRBV5-1 and TRBJ2-1; 7 nucleotides line up with TRBD2. The J segment lost 5 bases and the V segment lost 1 base, leaving 6 bases of the junction unmatched. In germline, CDR1 is SGHRS, CDR2 YFSETQ. The CDR3 totals 15 residues. The CDR3 DNA is TGCGCCAGCAGCTTGTGGGGACTACCGAACAATGAGCAGTTCTTC. Translation: CASSLWGLPNNEQFF.

In DNA, the CDR3 is TGTGCCAGCAGTTACACAGCGAACGAGCAGTTCTTC. Residues: CASSYTANEQFF. This chain links TRBV2 with TRBJ2-1; no definite D call. The length of the CDR3 is 12 residues. The V gene lost 5 bases and the J gene lost 10 bases, with 12 bases spanning the gap. Germline V gives CDR1 SNHLY, CDR2 FYNNEI.

The chain is built from TRBV20-1 and TRBJ2-1; maybe TRBD2 (5 bases). CDR1 and CDR2 (germline): DFQATT, SNEGSKA (reference sequence). Trimming pared 3 bases from V and 9 bases from J, leaving 21 bases between. The CDR3 totals 15 residues. DNA for the CDR3: TGCAGTGCTAGTCCTCTCGCACACATCAGCGGTGAGCAGTTCTTC. Protein: CSASPLAHISGEQFF.

This clonotype was detected many times. The chain couples TRBV12-3 or TRBV12-4 to TRBJ2-1; 9 positions agree with TRBD1. The ends lost 6 bases at V and 7 bases at J; junction bases unmatched: 10. The CDR3 has 15 amino acids. The CDR3 DNA sequence: TGTGCCAGCAGCCCCGAACAGGGGGCTTGGAATGAGCAGTTCTTC. It encodes CASSPEQGAWNEQFF.

This chain uses TRBV12-3 or TRBV12-4 with TRBJ2-1, with TRBD2 identical over 10 bases. This CDR3 has 14 amino acids. The trim removed 6 bases at V and 9 bases at J, leaving 8 bases unmatched. This CDR3 is CASRQAGGPFEQFF. The CDR3 region has the DNA TGTGCCAGCAGGCAAGCGGGAGGGCCATTTGAGCAGTTCTTC.

This clonotype was found a few times. The chain recombines TRBV3-1 with TRBJ2-7; D remains unclear. The CDR3 covers 13 residues. Per germline, CDR1 LGHDT and CDR2 YNNKEL (reference sequence). The V and J ends lost 2 bases and 3 bases respectively, with 8 bases between them. The CDR3 nucleotides are TGTGCCAGCAGCCAATTCCTCAACTACGAGCAGTACTTC. Protein sequence: CASSQFLNYEQYF.

This clonotype has at least ten counts. This chain connects TRBV29-1 to TRBJ1-2, with 8 positions matching TRBD1. The CDR3 is 12 amino acids. The J segment lost 8 bases and the V segment lost 3 bases, leaving 5 bases of the junction unmatched. Germline V gives CDR1 SQVTM, CDR2 ANQGSEA. DNA of the CDR3: TGCAGCGTTGACGACAGGGGATTCGGCTACACCTTC. The encoded protein is CSVDDRGFGYTF.

This clonotype has more than one count but fewer than ten. The chain has TRBV15 and TRBJ2-3, with a weak D call TRBD2 (5 bases). Germline CDR1 is LNHNV and CDR2 is YYDKDF (reference sequence). Deletions cut 0 bases from V and 2 bases from J, with 15 bases between. This CDR3 has 17 residues. In DNA form, the CDR3 reads TGTGCCACCAGCAGAGAAGAAAAGCGGCCCTCCACAGATACGCAGTATTTT. Protein product: CATSREEKRPSTDTQYF.

This clonotype appeared many times. The CDR3 reads CASSFWGQGAGGYQPQHF. DNA for the CDR3: TGTGCCAGCAGTTTCTGGGGACAGGGGGCAGGTGGATATCAGCCCCAGCATTTT. V usage is TRBV12-3 or TRBV12-4 and J usage is TRBJ1-5; 12 bases align to TRBD1. This CDR3 is built from 18 residues. With V trimmed by 3 bases and J by 5 bases, 11 bases remained unmatched.

This clonotype has more than one count but fewer than ten. This chain links TRBV29-1 with TRBJ2-5; tentative D call: TRBD1 (5 bases). V was trimmed by 3 bases and J by 4 bases, leaving 15 bases between them. The germline V gene encodes CDR1 SQVTM and CDR2 ANQGSEA. The length of the CDR3 is 14 residues. CDR3 residues: CSVEWAPTAETQYF. In DNA, the CDR3 is TGCAGCGTTGAGTGGGCCCCGACAGCAGAGACCCAGTACTTC. The whole variable domain, remainder taken from reference TRBV29-1 and TRBJ2-5, is SAVISQKPSRDICQRGTSLTIQCQVDSQVTMMFWYRQQPGQSLTLIATANQGSEATYESGFVIDKFPISRPNLTFSTLTVSNMSPEDSSIYLCSVEWAPTAETQYFGPGTRLLVL.

This clonotype was detected only a few times. The V and J genes are TRBV18 and TRBJ2-3, with TRBD1 identical over 8 bases. CDR1 and CDR2 from the germline V gene are KGHSH and LQKENI. V gave up 3 bases and J gave up 6 bases; unmatched junction bases: 11. This CDR3 spans 16 amino acids. The CDR3 reads CASSPAPDRAADTQYF. In DNA form, the CDR3 reads TGTGCCAGCTCACCGGCCCCGGACAGGGCCGCGGATACGCAGTATTTT.

This clonotype was counted ten times or more. This rearrangement joins TRBV20-1 to TRBJ2-1; 7 bases match TRBD2. With V trimmed by 3 bases and J by 6 bases, 17 bases remained unmatched. The CDR3 spans 17 residues. Germline loops: CDR1 DFQATT, CDR2 SNEGSKA (reference sequence). For the CDR3, the DNA is TGCAGTGCTAGGGGTTGGGGCGGGAGTTCTATTTTCAATGAGCAGTTCTTC. It specifies CSARGWGGSSIFNEQFF.

This clonotype was seen only a few times. CDR3 in DNA: TGTGCCAGCAGAGTAACCGACAGGGCTACCGGGGAGCTGTTTTTT. It is translated as CASRVTDRATGELFF. V usage is TRBV6-2 or TRBV6-3 and J usage is TRBJ2-2; TRBD1 aligns across 7 bases. Germline lookup yields CDR1 MNHEY and CDR2 SVGEGT. This CDR3 has 15 residues. J gave up 5 bases and V 6 bases, and 9 bases lay outside the gene matches.

There are many counts of this clonotype. The J gene is TRBJ1-2, the V gene TRBV15; D is perhaps TRBD1 (5 bases). The CDR3 loop spans 13 amino acids. The V gene lost 5 bases and the J gene lost 13 bases, with 20 bases spanning the gap. Per germline, CDR1 LNHNV and CDR2 YYDKDF (reference sequence). The CDR3 protein is CATSRQGQGKTTF. In DNA, the CDR3 is TGTGCCACCAGCCGGCAGGGCCAGGGAAAAACCACCTTC.